This TCR beta chain emerged from a study of blood T cell repertoires in COVID-19. Study background: The analysed material was cDNA or gDNA that came from T cells, B-cell-depleted T cells, or PBMCs.

The table came from immunoSEQ multiplex PCR; TCRdb's copy has only in-frame clones and leaves some out. The repertoire holds under 300,000 clones, with 87% as singletons. V lost 6 bases and J lost 1; bases outside the gene matches: 2. The CDR3 runs 13 residues. Germline CDR1 and CDR2: SQVTM and ANQGSEA. Study members were between roughly 18 and 100 years old and lived in fewer than 30 US regions. Researchers sorted participants into cohorts using their self-reported clinical history. The source material was PBMCs or T cells enriched from blood (not recorded which). The clonotype comes from a woman aged 30 to 39 with acute COVID-19. This chain joins TRBV29-1 and TRBJ1-1; 10 nucleotides line up with TRBD1. The CDR3 coding sequence is TGCAGCGTGGGACAGGGGCAGAACACTGAAGCTTTCTTT. This gives the protein CSVGQGQNTEAFF. Together with reference TRBV29-1 and TRBJ1-1, the CDR3 gives the full variable domain: SAVISQKPSRDICQRGTSLTIQCQVDSQVTMMFWYRQQPGQSLTLIATANQGSEATYESGFVIDKFPISRPNLTFSTLTVSNMSPEDSSIYLCSVGQGQNTEAFFGQGTRLTVV.